These 15 T cell receptor beta chains were all obtained from the same sample, sequenced in a study of blood T cell repertoires in COVID-19. Data came from immunoSEQ multiplex PCR; TCRdb stores just in-frame clones and leaves some out. The sample records about 250,000 clones, more than 80% being singletons. Sequencing input: peripheral blood. These TCRs come from a woman between 25 and 40 years old with active or convalescent COVID-19.

The V gene is TRBV30, the J gene TRBJ2-4, with TRBD1 matching 9 bases. The CDR3 contains 16 residues. Germline values: CDR1 GTSNPN, CDR2 SVGIG (reference sequence). With V trimmed by 3 bases and J by 1 base, 7 bases remained unmatched. CDR3 loop: CAWRDGQGKAKNIQYF. The DNA for the CDR3 is TGTGCCTGGAGGGACGGACAGGGGAAGGCCAAAAACATTCAGTACTTC.

The rearrangement links TRBV7-2 to TRBJ2-5; 7 bases align to TRBD2. CDR1 and CDR2 from the germline V gene are SGHTA and FQGNSA. V dropped 6 bases and J dropped 7; count of bases not matched to a gene: 11. This CDR3 has 14 amino acids. The CDR3 loop reads CASSPPGTGGTQYF. CDR3 coding DNA: TGTGCCAGCAGTCCCCCCGGGACGGGGGGGACCCAGTACTTC.

The V call is TRBV6-1, the J call TRBJ1-1; 9 bases agree with TRBD1. V trimming: 3 bases; J trimming: 2 bases; junction bases outside the gene matches: 1. Germline lookup yields CDR1 MNHNS and CDR2 SASEGT. The CDR3 runs 14 residues. The CDR3 sequence is CASSEDRGNTEAFF. The CDR3 DNA reads as TGTGCCAGCAGTGAGGACAGGGGAAACACTGAAGCTTTCTTT.

The rearrangement links TRBV7-6 to TRBJ1-1; a weak D match, TRBD1 (6 bases). Germline V lookup: CDR1 SGHVS, CDR2 FNYEAQ. V was cut by 3 bases and J by 5 bases, with 16 bases left in between. This CDR3 contains 15 residues. The CDR3 here is CASSLGHLPRTEAFF. Here the CDR3 DNA reads TGTGCCAGCAGCTTGGGACACCTCCCCCGGACTGAAGCTTTCTTT.

This rearrangement joins TRBV25-1 to TRBJ1-1; D gene uncertain. CDR3 length equals 14 residues. Trimming removed 6 bases from V and 4 bases from J, with 15 bases in between. CDR1 is MGHDK and CDR2 is SYGVNS in the germline V gene. CDR3 sequence reads: CASRGSGIGTEAFF. CDR3 sequence (DNA): TGTGCCAGCAGGGGGTCGGGGATAGGCACTGAAGCTTTCTTT.

This clone has ten or more counts. The gene calls are TRBV4-3 and TRBJ2-7; maybe TRBD1 (6 bases). Germline V gene lookup returns CDR1 LGHNA and CDR2 YSLEER. Trimming took off 0 bases at V and 3 bases at J, with 12 bases between the two ends. The CDR3 length is 15 residues. The CDR3 DNA follows: TGCGCCAGCAGCCAAGATGCAGGGGACCACTACGAGCAGTACTTC. Translating it yields CASSQDAGDHYEQYF.

This clone occurred once. The rearrangement joins TRBV5-1 to TRBJ2-3; maybe TRBD2 (7 bases). In germline, CDR1 is SGHRS, CDR2 YFSETQ. The CDR3 runs to 16 residues. V was clipped by 1 base and J by 2 bases, with 14 bases between them. CDR3 in amino acids: CASSLMRGRNTDTQYF. The CDR3 DNA follows: TGCGCCAGCAGCTTGATGCGGGGGCGAAACACAGATACGCAGTATTTT.

This chain connects TRBV21-1 to TRBJ1-2; the D call TRBD1 from the table was never checked on the DNA. TRBV21-1 counts as a pseudogene. This CDR3 spans 19 amino acids. CDR3 in amino acids: CASSKRTGGAIGANYGYTF. CDR3 DNA: TGTGCCAGCAGCAAGAGGACAGGGGGCGCGATAGGGGCTAACTATGGCTACACCTTC.

V gene TRBV2 combines with J gene TRBJ1-5, with 9 bases lining up with TRBD1. V dropped 2 bases and J dropped 8; count of bases not matched to a gene: 7. Per germline, CDR1 SNHLY and CDR2 FYNNEI. This CDR3 contains 15 residues. CDR3 sequence (DNA): TGTGCCAGCAGTGAACTAGGACAGGGGAGCAAGCCCCAGCATTTT. It yields the protein CASSELGQGSKPQHF.

The CDR3: CASSLARTTNYGYTF. The CDR3 coding sequence is TGTGCCAGCAGCTTAGCACGAACTACTAACTATGGCTACACCTTC. The rearrangement uses TRBV11-2 and TRBJ1-2; D is uncertain. The CDR3 is 15 residues long. Germline CDR1 SGHAT, CDR2 FQNNGV. V shed 1 base and J shed 0 bases, with 9 bases lying between them. Variable domain in full (rest from reference TRBV11-2 and TRBJ1-2): EAGVAQSPRYKIIEKRQSVAFWCNPISGHATLYWYQQILGQGPKLLIQFQNNGVVDDSQLPKDRFSAERLKGVDSTLKIQPAKLEDSAVYLCASSLARTTNYGYTFGSGTRLTVV.

The rearrangement joins TRBV19 to TRBJ2-1, with TRBD2 matching 12 bases. V gave up 0 bases and J gave up 9 bases; unmatched junction bases: 6. Per the germline V gene, CDR1 is LNHDA and CDR2 is SQIVND (reference sequence). CDR3 length equals 16 residues. The CDR3 loop is CASSIEPSGGESEQFF. The CDR3 DNA reads as TGTGCCAGTAGTATAGAGCCTAGCGGGGGGGAGAGTGAGCAGTTCTTC.

The sample holds one count of this clone. This chain uses TRBV25-1 with TRBJ1-2; D is uncertain. The V gene lost 6 bases and the J gene lost 8 bases, with 10 bases spanning the gap. The germline CDR1 and CDR2 sequences are MGHDK and SYGVNS. The CDR3 loop spans 11 amino acids. CDR3 nucleotide sequence: TGTGCCAGCAGAGGTTTGGAGGGCTACACCTTC. It codes for CASRGLEGYTF.

This chain joins TRBV7-2 and TRBJ2-3; no clear D. Germline-derived CDR1 and CDR2 are SGHTA and FQGNSA. This CDR3 region has 13 residues. Trimming shortened V by 1 base and J by 5 bases, and 7 bases separated the two germline ends. The CDR3 loop reads CASSLVARDTQYF. The CDR3 DNA sequence: TGTGCCAGCAGCTTAGTAGCCCGAGATACGCAGTATTTT.

J is TRBJ1-2 and V is TRBV6-1; D perhaps matches TRBD1 (5 bases). CDR3 size: 15 residues. Trimming took 3 bases from V and 5 from J, leaving 16 bases between them. Germline CDR1 and CDR2: MNHNS and SASEGT. DNA for the CDR3: TGTGCCAGCAGTGATGGATGGGGTAGGGGTTATGGCTACACCTTC. Its translation is CASSDGWGRGYGYTF.

V usage is TRBV30 and J usage is TRBJ2-1; a weak D match, TRBD1 (7 bases). Germline assignment: CDR1 GTSNPN and CDR2 SVGIG (reference sequence). This CDR3 is built from 16 residues. Between the trimmed V and J ends, which lost 0 bases and 7 bases, there was a span of 19 bases. The CDR3 here is CAWSVRVKGAGNEQFF. The CDR3 DNA is TGTGCCTGGAGTGTACGGGTAAAGGGGGCGGGGAATGAGCAGTTCTTC.